The sequence of this TCR beta chain was determined in a study of identical twins. Findings of the study overall: The authors noted that invariant MAIT and iNKT cells could partly confound zero-insertion analyses. Twins' excess sharing was less marked for out-of-frame beta sequences. Shared out-of-frame alpha sequences (those common to twins) showed excess low generation probability.

Germline CDR1 reads MGHRA; CDR2 reads YSYEKL. Trimming cost V 4 bases and J 10 bases; bases outside gene matches: 11. The CDR3 consists of 17 residues. This clonotype was seen a few times. The antigen remains unidentified. Template switching introduced a universal primer site, and the cDNA bore unique molecular identifiers. TCRdb analysed the 5' RACE reads with MiXCR anew, one entry per CDR3 protein. The table records 450,000 to 650,000 distinct CDR3 sequences, roughly 15% of them present only once. These same data were also listed under a study on yellow fever vaccine responses in identical twins.

Material: CD4+ T cells sorted from blood. The V gene is TRBV4-1, the J gene TRBJ1-6; 12 bases agree with TRBD1. This sequence originates from a woman aged 18-29 years in good health. Here the CDR3 reads CASSRSGTGGEGSPLHF. The CDR3 DNA reads TGCGCCAGCAGCCGATCCGGGACAGGGGGCGAAGGGTCACCCCTCCACTTT.